These 9 T cell receptor beta chains share one sample of origin, sequenced in a study of human T cells and chemical hapten exposure (dated by TCRdb to the early 2020s). Taken with the paper, the label for time point translates to: pre-sensitization, week 0. The treatment or condition label, as the study defines it: therapeutic diphenylcyclopropenone sensitization with weekly scalp DPC. Library creation used RACE. TCRdb records NextSeq 500 as the sequencer. TCRdb trimmed the raw reads at Q25, called clones with MiXCR and kept productive beta chains. Rows merge per CDR3 protein into single entries with the most common DNA and genes. For this sample there are roughly 380,000 distinct CDR3 sequences; approximately 5% appear just once. Of the sample, 2% to 3% falls within the top ten clones. The sequencing used whole blood, collected in connection with sensitization to the hapten diphenylcyclopropenone (DPC). Source of these receptors: a woman aged 45 to 65 with alopecia areata. Some clones in this sample may be carry-over from other donors' samples.

This clonotype was seen many times. The genes are TRBV5-4 and TRBJ2-2; 7 nucleotides line up with TRBD1. The CDR3 has 13 amino acids. CDR1 and CDR2 from the germline V gene are SGHNT and YYREEE (reference sequence). Unmatched junction bases numbered 2, after V lost 3 bases and J lost 6 bases. The CDR3 reads CASSSTGPGELFF. Written as DNA, the CDR3 is TGTGCCAGCAGCTCGACAGGGCCCGGGGAGCTGTTTTTT.

This clonotype was picked up many times. J is TRBJ2-7 and V is TRBV20-1, with 7 bases matching TRBD2. V shed 0 bases, J shed 1 base, and the junction held 3 bases outside the gene matches. CDR1 and CDR2 from the germline V gene are DFQATT and SNEGSKA (reference sequence). This CDR3 has 14 amino acids. The CDR3 DNA sequence: TGCAGTGCTAGAGAGGAGCGGGGTTCCTACGAGCAGTACTTC. Protein product: CSAREERGSYEQYF.

This clonotype was counted many times. This chain links TRBV7-9 with TRBJ1-1; perhaps TRBD1 as D (5 bases). Trimming pared 1 base from V and 8 bases from J, leaving 8 bases between. CDR3 size: 12 residues. Germline CDR1 is SEHNR and CDR2 is FQNEAQ (reference sequence). CDR3 sequence reads: CASSLGDREAFF. CDR3 sequence (DNA): TGTGCCAGCAGCTTAGGTGACAGAGAAGCTTTCTTT.

This clonotype was seen at least ten times. The chain carries TRBV5-1 and TRBJ2-3; 9 bases agree with TRBD1. Trimming took 4 bases from V and 5 from J; bases not matched to a gene: 11. In germline, CDR1 is SGHRS, CDR2 YFSETQ. The CDR3 extends over 16 amino acids. CDR3 nucleotide sequence: TGCGCCAGCAGCACAAAGACAGGGGGTAAGGGAGATACGCAGTATTTT. It yields the protein CASSTKTGGKGDTQYF.

This clonotype was seen a few times. The J gene is TRBJ1-1, the V gene TRBV29-1, with D unclear. Germline V CDR1 and CDR2: SQVTM, ANQGSEA. Deletions cut 0 bases from V and 12 bases from J, with 11 bases between. CDR3 size: 11 residues. Here the CDR3 reads CSVEEAIGPFF. The CDR3 nucleotides read TGCAGCGTTGAAGAAGCCATCGGCCCTTTCTTT.

This clonotype was seen more than once but under ten times. The chain links TRBV12-3 or TRBV12-4 to TRBJ2-3; 8 positions agree with TRBD1. The CDR3 contains 15 residues. Unmatched junction bases numbered 3, after V lost 3 bases and J lost 1 base. The CDR3 coding sequence is TGTGCCAGCAGTTTGGACAGGGTGGGCACAGATACGCAGTATTTT. This gives the protein CASSLDRVGTDTQYF.

The table lists this clonotype with many counts. The rearrangement links TRBV25-1 to TRBJ2-7; TRBD2 might be the D (6 bases). Germline loops: CDR1 MGHDK, CDR2 SYGVNS. Trimming pared 5 bases from V and 2 bases from J, leaving 13 bases between. This CDR3 region has 14 residues. Written as DNA, the CDR3 is TGTGCCAGCAGTAGGTCGGGCGGGGCCTACGAGCAGTACTTC. Its protein product is CASSRSGGAYEQYF.

This clonotype came up many times. The J gene is TRBJ1-1, the V gene TRBV5-1; TRBD1 aligns across 7 bases. Germline trimming cut 3 bases from V and 4 bases from J; bases unmatched to any gene: 9. CDR3 length: 15 amino acids. The germline V gene encodes CDR1 SGHRS and CDR2 YFSETQ. This chain's CDR3 is CASSSGTAKGTEAFF. CDR3 nucleotide sequence: TGCGCCAGCAGCTCGGGGACAGCTAAGGGCACTGAAGCTTTCTTT.

The rearrangement links TRBV20-1 to TRBJ1-1; a possible D gene is TRBD1 (5 bases). From germline, CDR1 is DFQATT and CDR2 SNEGSKA (reference sequence). Trimming removed 5 bases from V and 4 bases from J, with 20 bases in between. The CDR3 spans 15 residues. The CDR3, as DNA: TGCAGTGCTTCCAGCCCCAGGGAAGGTAGCACTGAAGCTTTCTTT. Protein: CSASSPREGSTEAFF.